This TCR beta chain was documented in a study of blood T cell repertoires in COVID-19. On the study more broadly: Sites across the United States, Italy and Spain contributed samples from acute and convalescent COVID-19. T cells, B-cell-depleted T cells, or PBMCs provided the cDNA or gDNA that served as material.

V lost 2 bases and J lost 2; bases outside the gene matches: 12. Germline-derived CDR1 and CDR2 are GTSNPN and SVGIG (reference sequence). The CDR3 covers 16 residues. In the source study's methods: Amplifying reference gene primers gave estimates of nucleated cell counts. The table came from immunoSEQ multiplex PCR; TCRdb's copy has only in-frame clones and leaves some out. The V and J calls and clone size come from that table; D and trimming were worked out from the DNA. This sample carries 15,000 to 20,000 clones, 85% of them seen once, and the ten largest clones take 55% to 65%. The source of this sequence is a man aged 80 or over with acute or convalescent COVID-19. The genes are TRBV30 and TRBJ2-7; 7 nucleotides line up with TRBD1. The source material was peripheral blood. CDR3: CAWSKGSGRGTYEQYF. The DNA for the CDR3 is TGTGCCTGGAGTAAAGGGTCGGGCAGGGGGACCTACGAGCAGTACTTC.